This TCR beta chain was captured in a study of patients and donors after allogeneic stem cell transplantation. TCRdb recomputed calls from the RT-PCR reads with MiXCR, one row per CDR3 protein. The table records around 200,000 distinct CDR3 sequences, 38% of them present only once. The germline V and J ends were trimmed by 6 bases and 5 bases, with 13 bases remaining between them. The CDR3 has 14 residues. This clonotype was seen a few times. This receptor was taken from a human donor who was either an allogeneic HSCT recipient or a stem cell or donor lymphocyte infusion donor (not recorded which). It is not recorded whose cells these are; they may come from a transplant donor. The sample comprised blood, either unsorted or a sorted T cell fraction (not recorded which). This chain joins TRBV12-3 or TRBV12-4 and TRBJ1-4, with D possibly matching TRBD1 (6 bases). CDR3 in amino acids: CASRSTGRNEKLFF. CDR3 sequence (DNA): TGTGCCAGCAGGTCTACAGGGAGAAATGAAAAACTGTTTTTT.